This T cell receptor (beta chain) was recorded in a study of response to subunit inactivated influenza vaccine. Study findings and constraints: A suggestion made by the authors is that each seasonal influenza vaccination recruits few new T cells.

This clonotype showed up just a few times. The target antigen is unknown. TCRdb passed the RT-PCR reads through MiXCR, listing each CDR3 protein once. The sample lists 200,000 to 300,000 distinct CDR3 sequences; 12% were seen once. The CDR3 sequence is 14 residues long. Germline trimming cut 0 bases from V and 9 bases from J; bases unmatched to any gene: 9. Germline V gene data show CDR1 as DFQATT and CDR2 as SNEGSKA (reference sequence). The chain couples TRBV20-1 to TRBJ1-2; 8 nucleotides match TRBD1. The source material was non-naive T cells sorted from PBMCs, sampled 14 days before vaccination. This sequence originates from a man aged 45 to 65 who received an inactivated influenza vaccine. CDR3 DNA sequence: TGCAGTGCTAGAGATCCGACAGGGGAAATGAGCTACACCTTC. The encoded protein is CSARDPTGEMSYTF.